A selection of T cell receptor beta chains follows, all from one sample in a study of regulatory T cells in long-lasting Graves disease. TCRdb analysed the multiplex PCR reads with MiXCR anew, one entry per CDR3 protein. The sample yields approximately 470,000 distinct CDR3 sequences, roughly 20% seen once. Specimen: peripheral blood mononuclear cells (PBMCs), collected when the disease was refractory, from a patient treated with antithyroid drugs. The source is a female donor with Graves disease. CDR3s include the opening cysteine and the closing phenylalanine or tryptophan. Fields, in order: clone size, J gene, D gene, V gene, CDR3 DNA, CDR3 protein. D genes are given only for firm matches. Part of the rows lack a size; the others show once, few, many or a class for expanded clones.

clone size: few
J gene: TRBJ1-1
D gene: -
V gene: TRBV27
CDR3 DNA: TGTGCCAGCAGTTTGGGGGTTTTGGGGTCAGAGGCTTTCTTT
CDR3 protein: CASSLGVLGSEAFF

clone size: many
J gene: TRBJ1-1
D gene: -
V gene: TRBV30
CDR3 DNA: TGTGCCTGGAGTGGGGGCATCCTGGACAGCCGGAACACTGAAGCTTTCTTT
CDR3 protein: CAWSGGILDSRNTEAFF

clone size: many
J gene: TRBJ2-7
D gene: -
V gene: TRBV20-1
CDR3 DNA: TGCAGTGCTAGATTGTCGCCGTCCTACGAGCAGTACTTC
CDR3 protein: CSARLSPSYEQYF

clone size: -
J gene: TRBJ2-3
D gene: TRBD1
V gene: TRBV13
CDR3 DNA: TGTGCCAGCAGCTTACCGACAGGGGCAGGCACAGATACGCAGTATTTT
CDR3 protein: CASSLPTGAGTDTQYF

clone size: -
J gene: TRBJ1-1
D gene: -
V gene: TRBV10-2
CDR3 DNA: TGCGCCAGCAGTGAGTCTACTGAAGCTTTCTTT
CDR3 protein: CASSESTEAFF

clone size: many
J gene: TRBJ1-2
D gene: TRBD1
V gene: TRBV7-2
CDR3 DNA: TGTGCCAGCAGCTTAATCCGGGACAGGGTCCATGGCTACACCTTC
CDR3 protein: CASSLIRDRVHGYTF

clone size: many
J gene: TRBJ2-5
D gene: -
V gene: TRBV28
CDR3 DNA: TGTGCCAGCAGTTCAGGGGGGTCCCAAGAGACCCAGTACTTC
CDR3 protein: CASSSGGSQETQYF

clone size: many
J gene: TRBJ2-7
D gene: -
V gene: TRBV9
CDR3 DNA: TGTGCCAGCAGCGTAGGAGACAGCTATACCTCCTACGAGCAGTACTTC
CDR3 protein: CASSVGDSYTSYEQYF

clone size: many
J gene: TRBJ2-4
D gene: TRBD1
V gene: TRBV28
CDR3 DNA: TGTGCCAGCAGTCCCATATCCCCCGGCCCGACAGGGGGTAGGGACATTCAGTACTTC
CDR3 protein: CASSPISPGPTGGRDIQYF

clone size: many
J gene: TRBJ2-6
D gene: TRBD1
V gene: TRBV5-1
CDR3 DNA: TGCGCCAGCAGCATATTGACAGGGGGATTCTCTGGGGCCAACGTCCTGACTTTC
CDR3 protein: CASSILTGGFSGANVLTF

clone size: few
J gene: TRBJ2-7
D gene: -
V gene: TRBV27
CDR3 DNA: TGTGCCAGCAGTTTATCGATGGAGAGCTCCTACGAGCAGTACTTC
CDR3 protein: CASSLSMESSYEQYF

clone size: -
J gene: TRBJ2-2
D gene: TRBD2
V gene: TRBV28
CDR3 DNA: TGTGCCAGCCTAACCTTATGGGGGACTAGCGGGAGCGGGAGCGGGGAGCTGTTTTTT
CDR3 protein: CASLTLWGTSGSGSGELFF

clone size: -
J gene: TRBJ1-5
D gene: -
V gene: TRBV19
CDR3 DNA: TGTGCCATTCCCCCGCGGACAGACCTTAGCAATCAGCCCCAGCATTTT
CDR3 protein: CAIPPRTDLSNQPQHF

clone size: many
J gene: TRBJ1-2
D gene: -
V gene: TRBV6-5
CDR3 DNA: TGTGCCAGCAGTTACACAGGGAAAGGCTACACCTTC
CDR3 protein: CASSYTGKGYTF

clone size: many
J gene: TRBJ2-1
D gene: TRBD2
V gene: TRBV7-8
CDR3 DNA: TGTGCCAGCAGCTTACTAGCGGTACCTTACAATGAGCAGTTCTTC
CDR3 protein: CASSLLAVPYNEQFF

clone size: few
J gene: TRBJ1-5
D gene: TRBD1
V gene: TRBV7-8
CDR3 DNA: TGTGCCAGCAGCCCGGACAGGTTAGGCGCAAATCAGCCCCAGCATTTT
CDR3 protein: CASSPDRLGANQPQHF

clone size: few
J gene: TRBJ2-2
D gene: -
V gene: TRBV10-1
CDR3 DNA: TGCGCCAGCAGTGTACAGACCGGGGAGCTGTTTTTT
CDR3 protein: CASSVQTGELFF

clone size: few
J gene: TRBJ1-2
D gene: -
V gene: TRBV27
CDR3 DNA: TGTGCCAGCAGAACACCCTACTATGGCTACACCTTC
CDR3 protein: CASRTPYYGYTF

clone size: many
J gene: TRBJ2-2
D gene: TRBD1
V gene: TRBV7-8
CDR3 DNA: TGTGCCAGCAGCAAGATACTCGACAGGGTCATAGCCGGGGAGCTGTTTTTT
CDR3 protein: CASSKILDRVIAGELFF

clone size: many
J gene: TRBJ1-5
D gene: TRBD1
V gene: TRBV24-1
CDR3 DNA: TGTGCCACCTCCACAGGACAGGAAAGCAATCAGCCCCAGCATTTT
CDR3 protein: CATSTGQESNQPQHF

clone size: few
J gene: TRBJ2-2
D gene: TRBD2
V gene: TRBV11-1
CDR3 DNA: TGTGCCAGCAGCTTGGGACTAGCGGGAGCGAGAACCGGGGAGCTGTTTTTT
CDR3 protein: CASSLGLAGARTGELFF

clone size: -
J gene: TRBJ2-7
D gene: TRBD1
V gene: TRBV19
CDR3 DNA: TGTGCCAGTAGTAAGGACAGGGGTTCCTACGAGCAGTACTTC
CDR3 protein: CASSKDRGSYEQYF

clone size: -
J gene: TRBJ2-7
D gene: -
V gene: TRBV7-2
CDR3 DNA: TGTGCCAGCAGCTTAGCGTCACTAGGCGAGCAGTGCTTC
CDR3 protein: CASSLASLGEQCF

clone size: many
J gene: TRBJ1-6
D gene: TRBD1
V gene: TRBV20-1
CDR3 DNA: TGCAGTGCCACACCAGACAGGGGAAATTCACCCCTCCACTTT
CDR3 protein: CSATPDRGNSPLHF

clone size: few
J gene: TRBJ2-1
D gene: TRBD2
V gene: TRBV7-2
CDR3 DNA: TGTGCCAGCAGCTTCCCCCTAGCGGGAGGGAATCTTCGCAATGAGCAGTTCTTC
CDR3 protein: CASSFPLAGGNLRNEQFF

clone size: many
J gene: TRBJ1-5
D gene: -
V gene: TRBV28
CDR3 DNA: TGTGCCAGCGGCCAGGGTCTTAGCAATCAGCCCCAGCATTTT
CDR3 protein: CASGQGLSNQPQHF

clone size: many
J gene: TRBJ1-2
D gene: -
V gene: TRBV20-1
CDR3 DNA: TGCAGTGCTAGTGCGGGGAGTTGGGGTGGCTACACCTTC
CDR3 protein: CSASAGSWGGYTF

clone size: -
J gene: TRBJ2-4
D gene: TRBD1
V gene: TRBV6-5
CDR3 DNA: TGTGCCAGCAGTTACTCTCCCGTAGGGGGCCAAGGCGACATTCAGTACTTC
CDR3 protein: CASSYSPVGGQGDIQYF

clone size: many
J gene: TRBJ2-5
D gene: -
V gene: TRBV2
CDR3 DNA: TGTGCCAGCAGTGAAGCAGGGGAGACCCAGTACTTC
CDR3 protein: CASSEAGETQYF

clone size: many
J gene: TRBJ1-1
D gene: -
V gene: TRBV11-1
CDR3 DNA: TGTGCCAGCAGCCACGACAGAATGAACACTGAAGCTTTCTTT
CDR3 protein: CASSHDRMNTEAFF

clone size: -
J gene: TRBJ2-1
D gene: -
V gene: TRBV2
CDR3 DNA: TGTGCCAGCAGTGATAGCGGGACAGGGTTCAATGAGCAGTTCTTC
CDR3 protein: CASSDSGTGFNEQFF

clone size: many
J gene: TRBJ2-5
D gene: -
V gene: TRBV27
CDR3 DNA: TGTGCCAGCAGTTTATCGTACGCAAGGCAAGAGACCCAGTACTTC
CDR3 protein: CASSLSYARQETQYF

clone size: many
J gene: TRBJ1-5
D gene: TRBD1
V gene: TRBV6-2/TRBV6-3
CDR3 DNA: TGTGCCAGCAGTGAAGGACAGGTTAGTCATCAGCCCCAGCATTTT
CDR3 protein: CASSEGQVSHQPQHF

clone size: -
J gene: TRBJ2-7
D gene: -
V gene: TRBV20-1
CDR3 DNA: TGCAGTGCTGCACACCTCTACGAGCAGTACTTC
CDR3 protein: CSAAHLYEQYF

clone size: -
J gene: TRBJ2-5
D gene: TRBD2
V gene: TRBV5-1
CDR3 DNA: TGCGCCAGCAGCGGCCGACTAGCGGGAGGAGAGACCCAGTACTTC
CDR3 protein: CASSGRLAGGETQYF